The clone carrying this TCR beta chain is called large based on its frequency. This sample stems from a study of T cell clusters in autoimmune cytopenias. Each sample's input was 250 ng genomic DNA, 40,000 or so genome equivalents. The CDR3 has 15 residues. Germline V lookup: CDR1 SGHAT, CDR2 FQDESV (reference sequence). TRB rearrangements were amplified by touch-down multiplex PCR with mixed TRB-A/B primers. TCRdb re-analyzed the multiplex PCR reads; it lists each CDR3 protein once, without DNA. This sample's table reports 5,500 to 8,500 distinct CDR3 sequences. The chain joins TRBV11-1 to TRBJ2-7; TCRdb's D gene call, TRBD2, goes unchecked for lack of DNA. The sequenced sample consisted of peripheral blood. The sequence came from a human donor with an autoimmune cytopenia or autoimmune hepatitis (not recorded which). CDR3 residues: CASTSRLAEPYEQYF.